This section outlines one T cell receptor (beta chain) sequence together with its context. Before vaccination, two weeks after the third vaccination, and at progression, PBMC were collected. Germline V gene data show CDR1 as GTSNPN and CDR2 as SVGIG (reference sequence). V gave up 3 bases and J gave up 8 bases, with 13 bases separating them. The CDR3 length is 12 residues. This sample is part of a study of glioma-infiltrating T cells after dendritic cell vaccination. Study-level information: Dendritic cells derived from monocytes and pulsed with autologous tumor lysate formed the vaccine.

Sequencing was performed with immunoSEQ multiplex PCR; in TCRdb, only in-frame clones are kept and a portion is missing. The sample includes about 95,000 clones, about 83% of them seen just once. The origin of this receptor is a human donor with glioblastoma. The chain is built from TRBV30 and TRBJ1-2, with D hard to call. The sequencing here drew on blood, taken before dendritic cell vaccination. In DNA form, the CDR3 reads TGTGCCTGGAGAGCAAGGGCGGGGGGCTACACCTTC. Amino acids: CAWRARAGGYTF.